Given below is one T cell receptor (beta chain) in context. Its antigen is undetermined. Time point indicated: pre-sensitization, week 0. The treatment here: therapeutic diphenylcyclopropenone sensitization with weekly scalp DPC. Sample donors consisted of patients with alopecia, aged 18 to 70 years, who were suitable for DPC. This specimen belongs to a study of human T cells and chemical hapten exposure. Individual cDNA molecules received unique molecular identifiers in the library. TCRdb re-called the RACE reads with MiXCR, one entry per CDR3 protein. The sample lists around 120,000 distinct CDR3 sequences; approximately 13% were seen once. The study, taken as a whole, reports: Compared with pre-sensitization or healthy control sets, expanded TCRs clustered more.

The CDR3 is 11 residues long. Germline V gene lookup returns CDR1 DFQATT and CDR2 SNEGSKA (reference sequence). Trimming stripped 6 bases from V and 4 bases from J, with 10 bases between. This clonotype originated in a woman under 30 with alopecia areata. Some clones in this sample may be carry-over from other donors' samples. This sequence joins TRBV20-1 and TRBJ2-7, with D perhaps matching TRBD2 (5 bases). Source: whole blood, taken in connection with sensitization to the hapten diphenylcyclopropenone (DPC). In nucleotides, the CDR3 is TGCAGTGCGGATACTAGATACGAGCAGTACTTC. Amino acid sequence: CSADTRYEQYF.